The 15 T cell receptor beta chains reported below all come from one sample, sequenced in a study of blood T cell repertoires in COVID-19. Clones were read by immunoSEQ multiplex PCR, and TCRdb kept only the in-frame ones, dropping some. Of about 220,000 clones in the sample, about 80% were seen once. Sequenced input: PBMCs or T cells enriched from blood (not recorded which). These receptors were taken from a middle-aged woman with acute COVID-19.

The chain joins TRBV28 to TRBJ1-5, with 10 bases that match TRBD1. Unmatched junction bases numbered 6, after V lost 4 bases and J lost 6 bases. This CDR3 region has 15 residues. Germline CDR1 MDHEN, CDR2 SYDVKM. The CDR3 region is CASSSSRDRGQPQHF. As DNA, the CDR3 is TGTGCCAGCAGTTCGTCCCGGGACAGGGGTCAGCCCCAGCATTTT.

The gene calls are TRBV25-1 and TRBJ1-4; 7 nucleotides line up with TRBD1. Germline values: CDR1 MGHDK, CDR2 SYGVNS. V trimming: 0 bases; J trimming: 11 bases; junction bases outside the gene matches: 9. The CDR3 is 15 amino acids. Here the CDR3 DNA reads TGTGCCAGCAGTGAATATAGACAGGGAGTGGAGAAACTGTTTTTT. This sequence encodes CASSEYRQGVEKLFF.

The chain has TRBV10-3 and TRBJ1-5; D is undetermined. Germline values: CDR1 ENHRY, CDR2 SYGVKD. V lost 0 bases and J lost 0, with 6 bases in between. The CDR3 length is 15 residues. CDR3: CAISESTSSNQPQHF. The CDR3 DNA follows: TGTGCCATCAGTGAGTCGACTAGTAGCAATCAGCCCCAGCATTTT.

CDR3 residues: CASSLGVGTSGAYEQYF. In DNA, the CDR3 is TGCGCCAGCAGCCTGGGGGTGGGCACTAGCGGGGCCTACGAGCAGTACTTC. The V gene is TRBV5-1, the J gene TRBJ2-7; TRBD2 matches at 10 bases. Germline values: CDR1 SGHRS, CDR2 YFSETQ. The CDR3 extends over 17 amino acids. Unmatched junction bases numbered 12, after V lost 4 bases and J lost 2 bases. The full variable domain, rest sourced from reference TRBV5-1 and TRBJ2-7, is KAGVTQTPRYLIKTRGQQVTLSCSPISGHRSVSWYQQTPGQGLQFLFEYFSETQRNKGNFPGRFSGRQFSNSRSEMNVSTLELGDSALYLCASSLGVGTSGAYEQYFGPGTRLTVT.

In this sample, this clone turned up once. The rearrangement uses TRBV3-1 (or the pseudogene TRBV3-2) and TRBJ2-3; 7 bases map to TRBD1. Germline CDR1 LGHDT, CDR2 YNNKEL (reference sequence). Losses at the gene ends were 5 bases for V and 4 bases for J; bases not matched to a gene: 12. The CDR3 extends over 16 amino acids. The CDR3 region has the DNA TGTGCCAGCAGCGAACTAGGGGGCACACAGTCAGATACGCAGTATTTT. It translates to CASSELGGTQSDTQYF.

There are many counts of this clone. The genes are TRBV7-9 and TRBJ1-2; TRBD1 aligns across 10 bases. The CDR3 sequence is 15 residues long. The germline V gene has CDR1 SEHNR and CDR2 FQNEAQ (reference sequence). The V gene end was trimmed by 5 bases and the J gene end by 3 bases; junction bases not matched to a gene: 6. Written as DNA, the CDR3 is TGTGCCAGCAGCACGCCCGGACAGGGGGACTATGGCTACACCTTC. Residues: CASSTPGQGDYGYTF.

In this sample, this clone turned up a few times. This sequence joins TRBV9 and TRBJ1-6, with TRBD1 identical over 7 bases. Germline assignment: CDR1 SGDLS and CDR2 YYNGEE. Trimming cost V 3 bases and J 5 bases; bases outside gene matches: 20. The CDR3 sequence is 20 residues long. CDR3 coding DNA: TGTGCCAGCAGCGGACAGCCCATAACAGGGGTCCCCTTGGATAATTCACCCCTCCACTTT. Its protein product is CASSGQPITGVPLDNSPLHF.

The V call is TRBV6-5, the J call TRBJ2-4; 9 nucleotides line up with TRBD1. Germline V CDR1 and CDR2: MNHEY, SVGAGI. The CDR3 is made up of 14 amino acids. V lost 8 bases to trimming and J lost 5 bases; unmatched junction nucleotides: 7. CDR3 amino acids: CASHPTGGENIQYF. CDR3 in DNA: TGTGCCAGCCATCCGACAGGGGGAGAAAACATTCAGTACTTC.

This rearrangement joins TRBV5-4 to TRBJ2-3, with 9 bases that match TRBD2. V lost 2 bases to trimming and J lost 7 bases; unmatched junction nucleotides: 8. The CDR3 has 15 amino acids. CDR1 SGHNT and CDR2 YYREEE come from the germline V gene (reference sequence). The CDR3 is CASSFRRGGGNTQYF. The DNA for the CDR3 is TGTGCCAGCAGCTTTCGGCGGGGGGGCGGGAATACGCAGTATTTT.

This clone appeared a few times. This chain's CDR3 is CSVEGQAGSPLHF. CDR3 DNA sequence: TGCAGCGTTGAAGGGCAGGCGGGGTCACCCCTCCACTTT. The gene calls are TRBV29-1 and TRBJ1-6; D is undetermined. Germline lookup yields CDR1 SQVTM and CDR2 ANQGSEA. The CDR3 totals 13 residues. Trimming removed 1 base from V and 10 bases from J, with 11 bases in between.

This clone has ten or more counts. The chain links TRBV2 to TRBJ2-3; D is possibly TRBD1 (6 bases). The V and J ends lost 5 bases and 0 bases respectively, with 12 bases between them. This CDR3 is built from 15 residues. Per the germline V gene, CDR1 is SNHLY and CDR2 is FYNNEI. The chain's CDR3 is CASSWTEPSTDTQYF. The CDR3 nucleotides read TGTGCCAGCAGTTGGACAGAACCGAGCACAGATACGCAGTATTTT. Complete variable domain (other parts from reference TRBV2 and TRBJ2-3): EPEVTQTPSHQVTQMGQEVILRCVPISNHLYFYWYRQILGQKVEFLVSFYNNEISEKSEIFDDQFSVERPDGSNFTLKIRSTKLEDSAMYFCASSWTEPSTDTQYFGPGTRLTVL.

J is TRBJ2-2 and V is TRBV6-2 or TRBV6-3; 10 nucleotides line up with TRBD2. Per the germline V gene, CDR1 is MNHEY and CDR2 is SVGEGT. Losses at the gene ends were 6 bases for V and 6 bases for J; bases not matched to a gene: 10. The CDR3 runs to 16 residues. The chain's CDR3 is CASSAASLAGAGELFF. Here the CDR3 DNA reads TGTGCCAGCAGCGCCGCCTCCCTAGCGGGGGCCGGGGAGCTGTTTTTT.

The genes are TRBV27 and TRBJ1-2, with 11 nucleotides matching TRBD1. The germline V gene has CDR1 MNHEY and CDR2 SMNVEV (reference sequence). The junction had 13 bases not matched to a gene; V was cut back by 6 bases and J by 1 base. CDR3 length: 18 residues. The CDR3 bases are TGTGCCAGCAGCGCCGGGACAGGGGGTGCTTCCGGTAACTATGGCTACACCTTC. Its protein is CASSAGTGGASGNYGYTF.

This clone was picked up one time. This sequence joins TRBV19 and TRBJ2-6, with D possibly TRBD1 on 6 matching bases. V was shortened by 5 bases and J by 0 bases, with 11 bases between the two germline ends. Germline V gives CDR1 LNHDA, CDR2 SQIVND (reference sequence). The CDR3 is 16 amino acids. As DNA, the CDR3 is TGTGCCAGTAGTGGGACATGGAGCTCTGGGGCCAACGTCCTGACTTTC. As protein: CASSGTWSSGANVLTF.

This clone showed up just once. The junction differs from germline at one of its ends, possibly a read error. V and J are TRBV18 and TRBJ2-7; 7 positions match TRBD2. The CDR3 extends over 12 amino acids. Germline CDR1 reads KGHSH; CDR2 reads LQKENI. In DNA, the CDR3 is TGTGCCAGCTCACCCGGGGACTACGGGCAGTACTTC. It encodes CASSPGDYGQYF.